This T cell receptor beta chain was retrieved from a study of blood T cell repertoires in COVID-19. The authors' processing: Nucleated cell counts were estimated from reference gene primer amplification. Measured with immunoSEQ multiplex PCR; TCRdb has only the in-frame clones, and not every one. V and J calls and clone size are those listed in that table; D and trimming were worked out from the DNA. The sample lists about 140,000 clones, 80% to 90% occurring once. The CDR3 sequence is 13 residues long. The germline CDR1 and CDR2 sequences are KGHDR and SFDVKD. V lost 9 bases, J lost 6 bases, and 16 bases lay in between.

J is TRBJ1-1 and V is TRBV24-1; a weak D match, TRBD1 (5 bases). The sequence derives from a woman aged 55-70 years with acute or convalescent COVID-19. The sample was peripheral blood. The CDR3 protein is CATVGAGSPEAFF. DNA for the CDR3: TGTGCCACCGTTGGGGCAGGGTCGCCTGAAGCTTTCTTT.